Presented here are 15 T cell receptor beta chains from one specimen sequenced in a study of PD-L1 blockade in urothelial cancer. Only in-frame clones appear in the TCRdb table, and some are missing; sequencing was by immunoSEQ multiplex PCR. Of 55,000 to 70,000 clones listed, around 83% were seen once; the top ten hold less than 3.5%. The sequencing here drew on PBMCs, taken around atezolizumab (anti-PD-L1) treatment. All receptors come from a man between 45 and 60 years old with urothelial cancer.

The rearrangement joins TRBV6-5 to TRBJ2-4, with 7 bases identical to TRBD1. CDR1 is MNHEY, CDR2 SVGAGI, per germline. The CDR3 runs 14 residues. Trimming at V came to 6 bases and at J to 8 bases, leaving 10 bases not matched to a gene. The CDR3 loop reads CASSPKTGTDIQYF. The CDR3 nucleotides read TGTGCCAGCAGCCCAAAGACAGGGACGGACATTCAGTACTTC.

V gene TRBV6-4 combines with J gene TRBJ2-2, with a possible D match to TRBD2 (5 bases). CDR3 size: 16 residues. Trimming shortened V by 6 bases and J by 4 bases, and 18 bases separated the two germline ends. Germline CDR1 reads MRHNA; CDR2 reads SNTAGT. Here the CDR3 reads CASSPRGSVVTGELFF. Written as DNA, the CDR3 is TGTGCCAGCAGCCCACGGGGTAGCGTTGTCACCGGGGAGCTGTTTTTT.

The chain employs TRBV28 and TRBJ1-3; 9 bases are shared with TRBD1. Germline CDR1 is MDHEN and CDR2 is SYDVKM. The CDR3 has 15 amino acids. J was trimmed by 5 bases and V by 6 bases; bases with no gene match: 8. The chain's CDR3 is CASSPGTGRRNTIYF. The CDR3 region has the DNA TGTGCCAGCAGCCCAGGGACAGGGAGACGAAACACCATATATTTT.

The chain is built from TRBV5-1 and TRBJ2-7, with a tentative D call TRBD1 (6 bases). CDR3 size: 14 residues. The V end was cut by 0 bases, the J end by 6 bases, with 13 bases between. Per germline, CDR1 SGHRS and CDR2 YFSETQ. CDR3 in DNA: TGCGCCAGCAGCTTGGCTGGTCAGGGGACCGAGCAGTACTTC. Translation gives CASSLAGQGTEQYF. Supplemented by reference TRBV5-1 and TRBJ2-7, the full variable domain reads KAGVTQTPRYLIKTRGQQVTLSCSPISGHRSVSWYQQTPGQGLQFLFEYFSETQRNKGNFPGRFSGRQFSNSRSEMNVSTLELGDSALYLCASSLAGQGTEQYFGPGTRLTVT.

The CDR3 DNA follows: TGTGCCACCGGACCTAGCGGGAGTCCCTACAATGAGCAGTTCTTC. This gives the protein CATGPSGSPYNEQFF. The chain links TRBV27 to TRBJ2-1, with TRBD2 matching 10 bases. V was pared by 10 bases and J by 2 bases, with 8 bases of the junction left unmatched. The CDR3 is 15 amino acids. The germline V gene has CDR1 MNHEY and CDR2 SMNVEV (reference sequence).

The DNA for the CDR3 is TGCGCCAGCAGCTTGGGGAGCGGAGTATCGGGCTACGAGCAGTACTTC. This sequence encodes CASSLGSGVSGYEQYF. The gene calls are TRBV5-1 and TRBJ2-7, with D perhaps TRBD2 (5 bases). Trimming shortened V by 0 bases and J by 3 bases, and 16 bases separated the two germline ends. Germline V gene lookup returns CDR1 SGHRS and CDR2 YFSETQ. The CDR3 has 16 residues.

V gene TRBV29-1 combines with J gene TRBJ1-5; D may be TRBD1 (5 bases). From germline, CDR1 is SQVTM and CDR2 ANQGSEA. The V and J ends lost 2 bases and 9 bases respectively, with 14 bases between them. The CDR3 totals 13 residues. The CDR3 region has the DNA TGCAGCGTTGAATACTCAGGAAGGGGGCCCCAGCATTTT. It encodes CSVEYSGRGPQHF. Looking up the rest from reference TRBV29-1 and TRBJ1-5 gives the full variable domain: SAVISQKPSRDICQRGTSLTIQCQVDSQVTMMFWYRQQPGQSLTLIATANQGSEATYESGFVIDKFPISRPNLTFSTLTVSNMSPEDSSIYLCSVEYSGRGPQHFGDGTRLSIL.

A single count supports this clone. The chain has TRBV7-9 and TRBJ2-3, with 14 bases matching TRBD2. The V gene end was trimmed by 6 bases and the J gene end by 3 bases; junction bases not matched to a gene: 14. The germline V gene has CDR1 SEHNR and CDR2 FQNEAQ (reference sequence). The CDR3 is 19 amino acids. CDR3 sequence (DNA): TGTGCCAGCAGACTAAAGCCGGGACTAGCGGGAGACTCTACAGATACGCAGTATTTT. Its translation is CASRLKPGLAGDSTDTQYF.

This sequence joins TRBV15 and TRBJ2-1, with 8 nucleotides matching TRBD2. Germline CDR1 and CDR2: LNHNV and YYDKDF (reference sequence). CDR3 length equals 16 residues. J lost 8 bases, V lost 0 bases, and 9 bases had no gene match. The DNA of the CDR3 is TGTGCCACCAGCAGAGAGGGGACTAGAGGTCAGCATGAGCAGTTCTTC. This sequence encodes CATSREGTRGQHEQFF.

The chain has TRBV28 and TRBJ1-2; D gene ambiguous. Deletions cut 7 bases from V and 1 base from J, with 10 bases between. Germline V lookup: CDR1 MDHEN, CDR2 SYDVKM. The CDR3 sequence is 13 residues long. The CDR3, as DNA: TGTGCCAGCAAAAATCATGTTAACTATGGCTACACCTTC. Protein sequence: CASKNHVNYGYTF.

The chain combines TRBV7-6 with TRBJ2-1, with TRBD2 identical over 8 bases. Germline values: CDR1 SGHVS, CDR2 FNYEAQ. V trimming: 5 bases; J trimming: 0 bases; junction bases outside the gene matches: 3. There are 15 residues in the CDR3. CDR3 sequence: CASSPLAGSYNEQFF. CDR3 in DNA: TGTGCCAGCAGCCCTCTAGCGGGCTCCTACAATGAGCAGTTCTTC.

The table lists this clone with a few counts. This rearrangement joins TRBV10-3 to TRBJ2-3; maybe TRBD2 (6 bases). The V end lost 3 bases, the J end lost 5 bases, and 12 bases lay between the germline ends. The length of the CDR3 is 14 residues. The V gene's germline CDR1 is ENHRY and CDR2 SYGVKD. The CDR3 DNA reads TGTGCCATCAGTGACCCTAGGGGAGGAGATACGCAGTATTTT. This translates into CAISDPRGGDTQYF.

V is TRBV25-1 and J is TRBJ2-3; TRBD1 matches at 7 bases. Germline values: CDR1 MGHDK, CDR2 SYGVNS. The junction had 2 bases not matched to a gene; V was cut back by 4 bases and J by 4 bases. This CDR3 comprises 13 residues. The CDR3 DNA reads TGTGCCAGCAGTGCGACAGGGTCAGATACGCAGTATTTT. Translating gives CASSATGSDTQYF.

The rearrangement joins TRBV7-2 to TRBJ2-2; D remains unclear. The ends were cut back, 5 bases at V and 3 bases at J, with 10 bases in the middle. This CDR3 is built from 14 residues. Germline V lookup: CDR1 SGHTA, CDR2 FQGNSA. The DNA of the CDR3 is TGTGCCAGCAGCATTAGACACGACACCGGGGAGCTGTTTTTT. Protein: CASSIRHDTGELFF.

The chain recombines TRBV28 with TRBJ2-2, with 12 positions matching TRBD1. The germline gives CDR1 MDHEN, CDR2 SYDVKM. V lost 3 bases to trimming and J lost 7 bases; unmatched junction nucleotides: 6. This CDR3 is built from 16 residues. CDR3 nucleotide sequence: TGTGCCAGCAGTTTGGGGGGACAGGGGGCCGGCGGGGAGCTGTTTTTT. It translates to CASSLGGQGAGGELFF.